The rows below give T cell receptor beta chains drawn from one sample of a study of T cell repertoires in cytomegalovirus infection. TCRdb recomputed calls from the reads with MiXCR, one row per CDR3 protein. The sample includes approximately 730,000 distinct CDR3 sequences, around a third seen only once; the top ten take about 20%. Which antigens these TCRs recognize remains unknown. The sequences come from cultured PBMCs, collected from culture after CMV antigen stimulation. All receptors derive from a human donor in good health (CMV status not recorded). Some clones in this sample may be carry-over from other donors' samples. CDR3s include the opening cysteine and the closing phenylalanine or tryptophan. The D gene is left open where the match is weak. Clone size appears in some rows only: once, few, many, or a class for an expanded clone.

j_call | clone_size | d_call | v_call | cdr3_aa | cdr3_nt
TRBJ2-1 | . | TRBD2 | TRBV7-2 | CASSRTSDAIGEQFF | TGTGCCAGCAGCCGGACTAGCGATGCGATAGGTGAGCAGTTCTTC
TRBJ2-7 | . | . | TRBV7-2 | CASSLEGGSEQYF | TGTGCCAGCAGCTTAGAAGGCGGGTCCGAGCAGTACTTC
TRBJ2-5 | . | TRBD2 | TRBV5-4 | CASSTLAGGETQYF | TGTGCCAGCAGCACTCTAGCGGGAGGAGAGACCCAGTACTTC
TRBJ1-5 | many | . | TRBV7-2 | CASSLQGAGQPQHF | TGTGCCAGCAGCCTACAGGGTGCCGGTCAGCCCCAGCATTTT
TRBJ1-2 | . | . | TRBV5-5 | CASSPDTGSWGYTF | TGTGCCAGCAGCCCCGACACAGGGAGCTGGGGCTACACCTTC
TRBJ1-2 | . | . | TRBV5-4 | CASSLDQGSYTF | TGTGCCAGCAGCTTGGACCAGGGCAGCTACACCTTC
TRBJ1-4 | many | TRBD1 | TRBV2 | CASSADRGNEKLFF | TGTGCCAGCAGCGCGGACAGGGGCAATGAAAAACTGTTTTTT
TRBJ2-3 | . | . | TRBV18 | CASSPTTDYTQYF | TGTGCCAGCTCACCGACGACCGATTATACGCAGTATTTT
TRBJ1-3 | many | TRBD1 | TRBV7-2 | CASSYRGLGNTIYF | TGTGCCAGCAGCTACAGGGGTTTAGGAAACACCATATATTTT
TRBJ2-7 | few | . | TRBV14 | CASSRNIYEQYF | TGTGCCAGCAGCCGAAATATCTACGAGCAGTACTTC
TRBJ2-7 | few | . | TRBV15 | CATSRDQRVAYEQYF | TGTGCCACCAGCAGAGATCAGCGGGTTGCCTACGAGCAGTACTTC
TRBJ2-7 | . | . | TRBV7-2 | CASSPGPRGYEQYF | TGTGCCAGCAGCCCAGGGCCGAGGGGCTACGAGCAGTACTTC
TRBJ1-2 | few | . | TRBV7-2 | CASSPRGAGASFYGYTF | TGTGCCAGCAGCCCCCGAGGGGCGGGGGCCTCCTTCTATGGCTACACCTTC
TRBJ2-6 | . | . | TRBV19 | CASQALVSGANVLTF | TGTGCCAGTCAGGCTCTGGTGTCTGGGGCCAACGTCCTGACTTTC
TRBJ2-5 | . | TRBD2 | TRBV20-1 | CSARDSERLADSYGETQYF | TGCAGTGCTAGAGATTCGGAGAGACTAGCGGATTCGTACGGGGAGACCCAGTACTTC
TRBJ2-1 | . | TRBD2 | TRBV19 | CASSTGLAVSNEQFF | TGTGCCAGTAGTACGGGACTAGCGGTTTCTAATGAGCAGTTCTTC
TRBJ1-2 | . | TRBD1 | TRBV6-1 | CASTKDRDVGYTF | TGTGCCAGCACCAAGGACAGGGATGTTGGCTACACCTTC
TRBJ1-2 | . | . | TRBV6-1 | CASSEALHRNYGYTF | TGTGCCAGCAGTGAAGCGCTTCACAGAAACTATGGCTACACCTTC
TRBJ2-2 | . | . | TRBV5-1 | CASNLLQGVGTGELFF | TGCGCCAGCAACCTTCTACAAGGGGTGGGCACCGGGGAGCTGTTTTTT
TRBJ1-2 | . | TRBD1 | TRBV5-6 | CASSMGQGNYGYTF | TGTGCCAGCAGCATGGGACAGGGGAACTATGGCTACACCTTC
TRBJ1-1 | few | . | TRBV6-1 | CASSFRTESLNTEAFF | TGTGCCAGCAGTTTCAGGACCGAGTCCCTGAACACTGAAGCTTTCTTT
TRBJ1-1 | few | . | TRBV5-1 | CASSSREGKVNTEAFF | TGCGCCAGCAGCTCTAGGGAAGGGAAGGTGAACACTGAAGCTTTCTTT
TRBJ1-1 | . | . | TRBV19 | CASSEGVEVRTEAFF | TGTGCCAGTAGTGAGGGCGTGGAAGTGAGAACTGAAGCTTTCTTT
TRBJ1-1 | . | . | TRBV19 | CASSKGVWTEAFF | TGTGCCAGTAGTAAGGGGGTATGGACTGAAGCTTTCTTT
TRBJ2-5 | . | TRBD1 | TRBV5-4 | CASTPMGTGAETQYF | TGTGCCAGCACCCCAATGGGGACAGGGGCCGAGACCCAGTACTTC
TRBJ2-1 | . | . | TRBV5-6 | CASSPARRGTNNEQFF | TGTGCCAGCAGCCCCGCCCGTCGCGGGACAAACAATGAGCAGTTCTTC
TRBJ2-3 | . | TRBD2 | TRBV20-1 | CSAPNRGRAGAGDTQYF | TGCAGTGCTCCGAATAGGGGACGGGCGGGAGCGGGGGATACGCAGTATTTT
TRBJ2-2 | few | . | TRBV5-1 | CASGVSVTGELFF | TGCGCCAGCGGTGTCTCAGTCACCGGGGAGCTGTTTTTT
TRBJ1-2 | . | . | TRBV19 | CTSRGVGPLSGYTF | TGTACCAGTAGGGGCGTGGGTCCACTCAGTGGCTACACCTTC
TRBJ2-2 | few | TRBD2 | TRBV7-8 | CASSSLAGGSTGELFF | TGTGCCAGCAGCTCTCTAGCGGGAGGATCCACCGGGGAGCTGTTTTTT
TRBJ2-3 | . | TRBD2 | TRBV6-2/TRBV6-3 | CASSSPRAGETDTQYF | TGTGCCAGCAGTTCCCCTCGAGCGGGAGAAACAGATACGCAGTATTTT
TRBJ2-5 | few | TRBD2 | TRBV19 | CASSHPAGGQETQYF | TGTGCCAGTAGTCACCCCGCGGGGGGGCAAGAGACCCAGTACTTC
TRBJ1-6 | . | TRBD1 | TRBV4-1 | CASSQATGGESPLHF | TGTGCCAGCAGCCAAGCCACAGGGGGTGAATCACCCCTCCACTTT
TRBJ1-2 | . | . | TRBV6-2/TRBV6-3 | CASSEWDGRVNGYTF | TGTGCCAGCAGTGAATGGGACGGCAGGGTAAATGGCTACACCTTC
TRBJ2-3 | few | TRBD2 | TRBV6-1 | CASSESGGAYPVHF | TGTGCCAGCAGTGAATCGGGGGGGGCCTACCCGGTCCATTTT
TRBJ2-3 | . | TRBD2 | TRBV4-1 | CASSQAPPIAGGITDTQYF | TGCGCCAGCAGCCAAGCCCCACCAATAGCGGGAGGGATCACAGATACGCAGTATTTT
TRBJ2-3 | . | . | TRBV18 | CASSPKLGSRTDTQYF | TGTGCCAGCTCACCGAAATTGGGATCCCGCACAGATACGCAGTATTTT
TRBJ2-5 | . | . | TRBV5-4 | CASSLDGGPQETQYF | TGTGCCAGCAGCTTAGACGGGGGGCCCCAAGAGACCCAGTACTTC
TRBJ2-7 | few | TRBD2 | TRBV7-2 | CASNKPSLTSGTNEQYF | TGTGCCAGCAACAAACCCTCCTTGACTAGCGGAACGAACGAGCAGTACTTC
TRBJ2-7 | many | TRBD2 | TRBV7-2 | CASSPNGGRDEQYF | TGTGCCAGCAGCCCAAATGGCGGGAGGGACGAGCAGTACTTC
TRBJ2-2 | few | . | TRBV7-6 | CASSLGPATANTGELFF | TGTGCCAGCAGTTTAGGTCCGGCGACAGCAAACACCGGGGAGCTGTTTTTT
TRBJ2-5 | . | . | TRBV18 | CASSPRNPPSRYQETQYF | TGTGCCAGCTCACCACGAAACCCCCCATCCCGGTACCAAGAGACCCAGTACTTC
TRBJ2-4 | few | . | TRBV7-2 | CASTRDPKNIQYF | TGTGCCAGCACTCGGGACCCCAAAAACATTCAGTACTTC
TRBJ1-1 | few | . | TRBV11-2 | CASSLVGLGPAFF | TGTGCCAGCAGCTTAGTGGGACTCGGGCCGGCTTTCTTT
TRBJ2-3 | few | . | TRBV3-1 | CASSQEAPSYTDTQYF | TGTGCCAGCAGCCAAGAGGCCCCCTCGTACACAGATACGCAGTATTTT
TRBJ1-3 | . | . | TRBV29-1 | CSGYKDSGNTIYF | TGCAGCGGGTACAAGGACTCTGGAAACACCATATATTTT
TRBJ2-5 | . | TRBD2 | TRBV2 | CASSPSGRAEETQYF | TGTGCCAGCAGTCCTAGCGGGAGGGCCGAGGAGACCCAGTACTTC
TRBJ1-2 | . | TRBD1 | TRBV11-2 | CASSSLKDRVKYGYTF | TGTGCCAGCAGCTCCTTAAAAGACAGGGTGAAGTATGGCTACACCTTC
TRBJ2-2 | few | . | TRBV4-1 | CASSQGVGSGELFF | TGCGCCAGCAGCCAAGGGGTTGGAAGCGGGGAGCTGTTTTTT
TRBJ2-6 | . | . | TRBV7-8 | CASSLAPWGANGANVLTF | TGTGCCAGCAGCTTAGCACCCTGGGGGGCCAATGGGGCCAACGTCCTGACTTTC
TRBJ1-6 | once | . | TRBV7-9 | CASSLGPPLHF | TGTGCCAGCAGCTTAGGGCCGCCCCTCCACTTT
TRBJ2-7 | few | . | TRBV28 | CASLKWGSYEQYF | TGTGCCAGCTTAAAGTGGGGAAGCTACGAGCAGTACTTC
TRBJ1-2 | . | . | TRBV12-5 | CASVGGPDGGYTF | TGTGCTAGTGTCGGTGGACCGGACGGAGGCTACACCTTC
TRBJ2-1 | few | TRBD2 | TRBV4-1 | CASSQEEIAGSSYNEQFF | TGCGCCAGCAGCCAAGAGGAAATAGCGGGGAGCTCCTACAATGAGCAGTTCTTC